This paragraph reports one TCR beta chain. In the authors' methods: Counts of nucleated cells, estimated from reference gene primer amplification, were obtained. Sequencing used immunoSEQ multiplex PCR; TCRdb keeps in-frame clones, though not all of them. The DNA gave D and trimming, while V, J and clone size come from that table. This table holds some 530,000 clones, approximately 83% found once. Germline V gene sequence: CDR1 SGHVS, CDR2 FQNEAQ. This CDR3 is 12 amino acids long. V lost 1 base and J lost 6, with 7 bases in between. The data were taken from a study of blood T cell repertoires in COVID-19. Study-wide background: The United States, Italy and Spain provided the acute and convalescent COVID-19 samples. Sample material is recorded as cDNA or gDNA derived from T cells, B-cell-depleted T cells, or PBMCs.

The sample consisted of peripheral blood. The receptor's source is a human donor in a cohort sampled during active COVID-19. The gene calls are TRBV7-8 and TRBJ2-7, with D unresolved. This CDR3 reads CASSLGSGEQYF. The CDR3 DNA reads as TGTGCCAGCAGCTTAGGGTCCGGCGAGCAGTACTTC.